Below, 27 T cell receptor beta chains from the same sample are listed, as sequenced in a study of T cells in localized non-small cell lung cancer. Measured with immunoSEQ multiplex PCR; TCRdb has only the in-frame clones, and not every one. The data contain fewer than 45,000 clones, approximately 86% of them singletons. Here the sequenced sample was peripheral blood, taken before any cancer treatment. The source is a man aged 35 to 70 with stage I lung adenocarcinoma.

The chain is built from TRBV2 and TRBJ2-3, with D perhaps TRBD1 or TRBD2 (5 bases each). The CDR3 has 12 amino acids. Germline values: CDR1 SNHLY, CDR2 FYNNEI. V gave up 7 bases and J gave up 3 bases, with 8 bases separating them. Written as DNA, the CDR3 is TGTGCCAGCATGGGGGATACAGATACGCAGTATTTT. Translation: CASMGDTDTQYF.

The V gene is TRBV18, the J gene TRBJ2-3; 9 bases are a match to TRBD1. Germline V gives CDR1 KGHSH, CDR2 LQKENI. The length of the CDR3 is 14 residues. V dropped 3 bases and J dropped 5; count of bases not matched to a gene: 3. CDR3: CASSPGQGRDTQYF. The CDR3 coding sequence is TGTGCCAGCTCACCGGGACAGGGTAGAGATACGCAGTATTTT.

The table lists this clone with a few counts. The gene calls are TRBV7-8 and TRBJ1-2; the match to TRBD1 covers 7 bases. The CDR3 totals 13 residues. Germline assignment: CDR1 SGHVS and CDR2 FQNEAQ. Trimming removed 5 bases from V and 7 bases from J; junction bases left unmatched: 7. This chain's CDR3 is CASSPGGGFGYTF. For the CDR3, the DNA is TGTGCCAGCAGCCCAGGGGGGGGCTTTGGCTACACCTTC.

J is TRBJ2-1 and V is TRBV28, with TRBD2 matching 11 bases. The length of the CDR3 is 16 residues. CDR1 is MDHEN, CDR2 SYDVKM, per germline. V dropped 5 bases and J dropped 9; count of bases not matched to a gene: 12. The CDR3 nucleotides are TGTGCCAGCAGTGCCCCAACTAGCGGGAGAAGGGGTGAGCAGTTCTTC. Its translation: CASSAPTSGRRGEQFF.

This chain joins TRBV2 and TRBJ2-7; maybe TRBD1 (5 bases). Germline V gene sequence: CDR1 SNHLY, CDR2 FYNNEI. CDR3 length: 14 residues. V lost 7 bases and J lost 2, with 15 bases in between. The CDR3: CASITGDTTYEQYF. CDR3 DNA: TGTGCCAGCATAACAGGCGATACTACCTACGAGCAGTACTTC.

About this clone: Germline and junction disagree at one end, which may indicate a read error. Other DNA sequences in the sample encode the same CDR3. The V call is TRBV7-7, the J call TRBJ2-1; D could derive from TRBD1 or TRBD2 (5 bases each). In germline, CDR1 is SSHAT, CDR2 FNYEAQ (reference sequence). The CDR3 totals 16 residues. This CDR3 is CASSPGRGVVYNEQFF. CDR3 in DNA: TGTGCTAGCAGCCCGGGACGCGGAGTGGTGTACAATGAGCAGTTCTTC.

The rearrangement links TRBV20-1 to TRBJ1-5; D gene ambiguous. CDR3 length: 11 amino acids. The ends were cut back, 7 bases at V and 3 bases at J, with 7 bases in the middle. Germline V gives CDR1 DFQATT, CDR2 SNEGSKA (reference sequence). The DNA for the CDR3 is TGCAGTGTACAGCCCAATCAGCCCCAGCATTTT. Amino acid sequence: CSVQPNQPQHF.

Here the CDR3 DNA reads TGTGCCAGCAGTATTAGGGCCTGGGAGGACACTGAAGCTTTCTTT. The encoded protein is CASSIRAWEDTEAFF. This sequence joins TRBV28 and TRBJ1-1; D remains ambiguous. The ends were cut back, 5 bases at V and 3 bases at J, with 16 bases in the middle. The CDR3 runs 15 residues. Germline V gives CDR1 MDHEN, CDR2 SYDVKM.

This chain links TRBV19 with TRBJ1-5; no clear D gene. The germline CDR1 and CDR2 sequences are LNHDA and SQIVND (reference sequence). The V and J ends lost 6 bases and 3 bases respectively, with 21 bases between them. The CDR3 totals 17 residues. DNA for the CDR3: TGTGCCAGTAGCCCCCTAAATGGGGTAGGTCTCAATCAGCCCCAGCATTTT. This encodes CASSPLNGVGLNQPQHF.

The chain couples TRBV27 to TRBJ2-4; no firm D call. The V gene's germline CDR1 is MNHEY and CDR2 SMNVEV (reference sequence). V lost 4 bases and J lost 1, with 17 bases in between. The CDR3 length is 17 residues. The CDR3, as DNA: TGTGCCAGCAGTTCAACCTTAGGGCCCGGGGCCAAAAACATTCAGTACTTC. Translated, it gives CASSSTLGPGAKNIQYF.

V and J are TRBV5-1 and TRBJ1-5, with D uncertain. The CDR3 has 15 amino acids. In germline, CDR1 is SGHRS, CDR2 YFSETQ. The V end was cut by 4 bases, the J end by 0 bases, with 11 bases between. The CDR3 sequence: CASSPGVLSNQPQHF. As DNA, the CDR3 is TGCGCCAGCAGCCCCGGGGTCCTTAGCAATCAGCCCCAGCATTTT.

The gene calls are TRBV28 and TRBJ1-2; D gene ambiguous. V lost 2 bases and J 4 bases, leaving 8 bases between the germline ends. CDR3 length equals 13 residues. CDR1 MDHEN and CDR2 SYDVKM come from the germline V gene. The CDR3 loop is CASSLEGAYGYTF. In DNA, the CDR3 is TGTGCCAGCAGTTTAGAGGGTGCCTATGGCTACACCTTC.

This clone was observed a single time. The CDR3: CASTPRGVSEQYF. In DNA, the CDR3 is TGTGCCAGCACCCCCCGGGGAGTTAGCGAGCAGTACTTC. The chain has TRBV6-6 and TRBJ2-7; perhaps TRBD2 as D (5 bases). Trimming stripped 7 bases from V and 6 bases from J, with 16 bases between. Germline values: CDR1 MNHNY, CDR2 SVGAGI (reference sequence). This CDR3 comprises 13 residues.

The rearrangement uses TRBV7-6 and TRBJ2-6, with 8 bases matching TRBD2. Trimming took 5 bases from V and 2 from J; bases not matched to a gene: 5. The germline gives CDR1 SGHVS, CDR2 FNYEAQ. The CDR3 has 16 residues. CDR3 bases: TGTGCCAGCAGCCGCAGGCGGGGGGCTGGGGCCAACGTCCTGACTTTC. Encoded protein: CASSRRRGAGANVLTF. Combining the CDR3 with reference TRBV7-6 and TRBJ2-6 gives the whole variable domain GAGVSQSPRYKVTKRGQDVALRCDPISGHVSLYWYRQALGQGPEFLTYFNYEAQQDKSGLPNDRFSAERPEGSISTLTIQRTEQRDSAMYRCASSRRRGAGANVLTFGAGSRLTVL.

The CDR3 sequence is CASSASPRNTEAFF. The CDR3 nucleotides are TGTGCCAGCAGCGCCTCTCCGAGGAACACTGAAGCTTTCTTT. The chain is built from TRBV9 and TRBJ1-1, with no clear D. This CDR3 comprises 14 residues. Trimming pared 3 bases from V and 1 base from J, leaving 10 bases between. Germline assignment: CDR1 SGDLS and CDR2 YYNGEE.

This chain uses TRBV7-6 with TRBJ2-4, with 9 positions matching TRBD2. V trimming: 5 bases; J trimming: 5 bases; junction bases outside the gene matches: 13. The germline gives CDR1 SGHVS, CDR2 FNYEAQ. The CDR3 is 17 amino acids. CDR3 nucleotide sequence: TGTGCCAGCAGCCCGGGGACTAGCCTACAGGGGCAAAACATTCAGTACTTC. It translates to CASSPGTSLQGQNIQYF.

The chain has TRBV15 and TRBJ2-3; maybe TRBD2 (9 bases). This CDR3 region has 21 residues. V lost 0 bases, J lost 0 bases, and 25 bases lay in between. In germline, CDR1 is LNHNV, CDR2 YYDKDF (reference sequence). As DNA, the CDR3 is TGTGCCACCAGCAGAGACCGTCCGAGGCGACAGGGGACTAGCAGCACAGATACGCAGTATTTT. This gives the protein CATSRDRPRRQGTSSTDTQYF.

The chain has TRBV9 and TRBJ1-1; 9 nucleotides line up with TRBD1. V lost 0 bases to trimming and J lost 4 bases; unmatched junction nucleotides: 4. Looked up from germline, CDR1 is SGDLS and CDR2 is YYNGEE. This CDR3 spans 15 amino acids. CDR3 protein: CASSVGTGDGTEAFF. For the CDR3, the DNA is TGTGCCAGCAGCGTAGGGACAGGGGACGGCACTGAAGCTTTCTTT.

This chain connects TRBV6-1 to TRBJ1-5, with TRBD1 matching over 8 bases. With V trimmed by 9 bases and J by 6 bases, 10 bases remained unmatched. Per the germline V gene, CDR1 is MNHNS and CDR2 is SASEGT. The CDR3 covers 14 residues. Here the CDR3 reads CASTDQGAGQPQHF. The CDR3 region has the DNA TGTGCCAGTACCGACCAGGGGGCAGGTCAGCCCCAGCATTTT.

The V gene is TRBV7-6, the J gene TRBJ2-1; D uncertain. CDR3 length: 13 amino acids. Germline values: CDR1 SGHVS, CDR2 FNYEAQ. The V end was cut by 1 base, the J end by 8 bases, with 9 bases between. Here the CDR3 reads CASSLDEEYEQFF. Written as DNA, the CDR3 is TGTGCCAGCAGCTTAGATGAGGAGTATGAGCAGTTCTTC.

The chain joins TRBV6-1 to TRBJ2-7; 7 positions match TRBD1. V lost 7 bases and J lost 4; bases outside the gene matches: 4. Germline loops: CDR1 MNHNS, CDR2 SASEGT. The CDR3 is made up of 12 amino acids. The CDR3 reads CASNHRGYEQYF. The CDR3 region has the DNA TGTGCCAGCAACCACAGGGGTTACGAGCAGTACTTC.

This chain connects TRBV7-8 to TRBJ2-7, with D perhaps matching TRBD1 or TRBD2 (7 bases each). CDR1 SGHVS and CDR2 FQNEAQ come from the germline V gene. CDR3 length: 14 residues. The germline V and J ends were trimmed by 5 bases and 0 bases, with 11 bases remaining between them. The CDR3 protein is CASSKRDSSYEQYF. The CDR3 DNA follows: TGTGCCAGCAGCAAGCGGGACAGCTCCTACGAGCAGTACTTC.

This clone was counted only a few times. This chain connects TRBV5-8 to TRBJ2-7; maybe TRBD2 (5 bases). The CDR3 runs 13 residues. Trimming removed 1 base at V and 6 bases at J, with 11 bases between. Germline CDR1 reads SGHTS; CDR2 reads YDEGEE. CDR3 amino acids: CASSLRGEGEQYF. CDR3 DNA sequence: TGTGCCAGCAGCTTGAGAGGCGAGGGCGAGCAGTACTTC.

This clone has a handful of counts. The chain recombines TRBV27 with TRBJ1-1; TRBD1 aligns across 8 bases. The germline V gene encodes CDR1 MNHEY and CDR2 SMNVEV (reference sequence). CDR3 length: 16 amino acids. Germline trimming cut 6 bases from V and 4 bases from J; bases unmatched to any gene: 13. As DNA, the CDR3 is TGTGCCAGCAGCCTACAAACCGGGACAGGAGTCACTGAAGCTTTCTTT. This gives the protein CASSLQTGTGVTEAFF.

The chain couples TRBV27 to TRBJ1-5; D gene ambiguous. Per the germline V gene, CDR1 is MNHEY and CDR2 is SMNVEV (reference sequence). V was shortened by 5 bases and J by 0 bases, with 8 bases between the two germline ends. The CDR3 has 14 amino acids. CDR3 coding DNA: TGTGCCAGCAGTATCATGTATAGCAATCAGCCCCAGCATTTT. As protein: CASSIMYSNQPQHF.

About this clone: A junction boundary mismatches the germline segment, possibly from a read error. The CDR3 DNA reads TGCAGCGTTGGGGCGGGCAGAGGTCAGCACCAGCATTTT. Protein product: CSVGAGRGQHQHF. The chain is built from TRBV29-1 and TRBJ1-5, with D uncertain. Germline loops: CDR1 SQVTM, CDR2 ANQGSEA. The CDR3 runs to 13 residues.

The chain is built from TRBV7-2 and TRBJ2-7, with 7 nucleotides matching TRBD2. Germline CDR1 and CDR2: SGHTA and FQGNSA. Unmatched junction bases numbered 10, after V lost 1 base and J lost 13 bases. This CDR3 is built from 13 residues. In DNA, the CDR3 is TGTGCCAGCAGCTTAGAAGTTGGGCGGGAGTGTTACTTC. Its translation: CASSLEVGRECYF. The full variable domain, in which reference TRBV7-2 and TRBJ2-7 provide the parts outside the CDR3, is GAGVSQSPSNKVTEKGKDVELRCDPISGHTALYWYRQSLGQGLEFLIYFQGNSAPDKSGLPSDRFSAERTGGSVSTLTIQRTQQEDSAVYLCASSLEVGRECYFGPGTRLTVT.